These 11 T cell receptor beta chains share one sample of origin, sequenced in a study of T cells in localized non-small cell lung cancer. TCRdb's copy holds only in-frame clones and misses some; the assay was immunoSEQ multiplex PCR. Here the sample spans tens of thousands of clones, 65% to 90% being singletons. Sequencing was performed on peripheral blood mononuclear cells, taken before any cancer treatment. These receptors all come from a male donor at least 60 years old with stage II lung adenocarcinoma.

Worth noting for this clone: The sample carries other DNA sequences with the same CDR3. The chain recombines TRBV7-6 with TRBJ2-1; 9 positions match TRBD2. The CDR3 extends over 16 amino acids. Germline V gene sequence: CDR1 SGHVS, CDR2 FNYEAQ. Unmatched junction bases numbered 9, after V lost 1 base and J lost 8 bases. The CDR3 region has the DNA TGTGCCAGCAGCTTAGTTATTAGCGGGAGACGAGATGAGCAGTTCTTC. This sequence encodes CASSLVISGRRDEQFF.

This clone was found once. J is TRBJ2-1 and V is TRBV28; 8 nucleotides agree with TRBD2. The CDR3 loop spans 15 amino acids. V was clipped by 7 bases and J by 5 bases; unmatched bases: 10. Germline CDR1 MDHEN, CDR2 SYDVKM. The DNA for the CDR3 is TGTGCCAGCATAAATAGCGGGACCTCGAACAATGAGCAGTTCTTC. As protein: CASINSGTSNNEQFF.

This sequence joins TRBV18 and TRBJ1-5, with D perhaps TRBD1 (5 bases). The V end lost 6 bases, the J end lost 3 bases, and 9 bases lay between the germline ends. The CDR3 covers 13 residues. CDR1 and CDR2 (germline): KGHSH, LQKENI. The CDR3 is CASSSGDNQPQHF. The CDR3 nucleotides are TGTGCCAGCTCGTCGGGGGACAATCAGCCCCAGCATTTT.

The V and J genes are TRBV11-2 and TRBJ2-7, with 7 positions matching TRBD2. CDR3 length equals 14 residues. The germline gives CDR1 SGHAT, CDR2 FQNNGV. With 2 bases clipped from V and 7 bases from J, the junction kept 8 bases outside the gene matches. The CDR3, as DNA: TGTGCCAGCAGCTTACGGGCGGGAGCAATGGAGCAGTACTTC. This sequence encodes CASSLRAGAMEQYF. Full variable domain (outside the CDR3, taken from reference TRBV11-2 and TRBJ2-7): EAGVAQSPRYKIIEKRQSVAFWCNPISGHATLYWYQQILGQGPKLLIQFQNNGVVDDSQLPKDRFSAERLKGVDSTLKIQPAKLEDSAVYLCASSLRAGAMEQYFGPGTRLTVT.

The CDR3 DNA follows: TGTGCCAGCAGTTTCCCGCCCGGGGGGGGCTACGAGCAGTACTTC. Its protein product is CASSFPPGGGYEQYF. The chain links TRBV28 to TRBJ2-7, with 8 bases identical to TRBD2. CDR3 size: 15 residues. Unmatched junction bases numbered 7, after V lost 3 bases and J lost 3 bases. Germline-derived CDR1 and CDR2 are MDHEN and SYDVKM.

The rearrangement links TRBV19 to TRBJ1-5, with TRBD1 matching 7 bases. V lost 5 bases and J lost 5; bases outside the gene matches: 9. CDR1 and CDR2 (germline): LNHDA, SQIVND (reference sequence). The CDR3 runs 15 residues. CDR3 DNA sequence: TGTGCCAGTAGTTATACAGGGGTGGAATATCAGCCCCAGCATTTT. It encodes CASSYTGVEYQPQHF. Full variable domain (remainder filled in from reference TRBV19 and TRBJ1-5): DGGITQSPKYLFRKEGQNVTLSCEQNLNHDAMYWYRQDPGQGLRLIYYSQIVNDFQKGDIAEGYSVSREKKESFPLTVTSAQKNPTAFYLCASSYTGVEYQPQHFGDGTRLSIL.

The CDR3, as DNA: TGTGCCAGCAGCCTGGGAGCTAGCTACACAGATACGCAGTATTTT. This sequence encodes CASSLGASYTDTQYF. The rearrangement uses TRBV7-2 and TRBJ2-3; weak D call: TRBD2 (5 bases). The V and J ends lost 5 bases and 2 bases respectively, with 14 bases between them. The CDR3 length is 15 residues. Germline V gene lookup returns CDR1 SGHTA and CDR2 FQGNSA.

V gene TRBV7-3 combines with J gene TRBJ1-1; D gene unclear. This CDR3 is built from 13 residues. Germline-derived CDR1 and CDR2 are SGHTA and FQGTGA. Trimming left V 4 bases short and J 10 bases short, with 16 bases between. The CDR3 here is CASSSTYSGRAFF. As DNA, the CDR3 is TGTGCCAGCAGCTCCACCTACAGCGGGCGAGCTTTCTTT.

The V and J genes are TRBV6-1 and TRBJ1-3, with D uncertain. V lost 6 bases, J lost 0 bases, and 9 bases lay in between. Germline CDR1 reads MNHNS; CDR2 reads SASEGT. The CDR3 has 14 amino acids. The CDR3 DNA is TGTGCCAGCAGAGGTAAACTCTCTGGAAACACCATATATTTT. Translating gives CASRGKLSGNTIYF.

The V and J genes are TRBV7-2 and TRBJ2-2; 8 bases line up with TRBD1. The CDR3 is 15 amino acids. Germline assignment: CDR1 SGHTA and CDR2 FQGNSA. V lost 4 bases to trimming and J lost 5 bases; unmatched junction nucleotides: 6. CDR3 DNA sequence: TGTGCCAGCAGCTATACGACAGGGGATACCGGGGAGCTGTTTTTT. It specifies CASSYTTGDTGELFF.

This clone has a handful of counts. V gene TRBV14 combines with J gene TRBJ1-2; D remains unclear. The germline gives CDR1 SGHDN, CDR2 FVKESK. The germline V and J ends were trimmed by 0 bases and 5 bases, with 16 bases remaining between them. The length of the CDR3 is 16 residues. The CDR3 here is CASSQDGRPDRYGYTF. CDR3 nucleotide sequence: TGTGCCAGCAGCCAAGATGGCAGACCCGATAGATATGGCTACACCTTC.